The entry that follows covers one TCR beta chain sequence. Treatment given: preoperative locoregional IRX-2 cytokine immunotherapy. Patients received preoperative, locoregional IRX-2 cytokine immunotherapy in a phase Ib study. The trim removed 4 bases at V and 7 bases at J, leaving 13 bases unmatched. The CDR3 length is 16 residues. CDR1 and CDR2 (germline): SSHAT, FNYEAQ (reference sequence). The sample originates from a study of preoperative IRX-2 immunotherapy in early breast cancer. Only in-frame clones appear in the TCRdb table, and some are missing; sequencing was by immunoSEQ multiplex PCR. In the table there are approximately 100,000 clones, roughly 90% of which are singletons.

Here the sequenced sample was tumor tissue, taken after IRX-2 immunotherapy. The TCR originated in a human donor with breast cancer. The chain combines TRBV7-7 with TRBJ1-2; the match to TRBD1 covers 9 bases. CDR3 protein: CASSSTGTGFTSGYTF. The CDR3 DNA reads TGTGCCAGCAGCTCTACCGGGACAGGGTTCACTTCTGGCTACACCTTC.